The present T cell receptor (beta chain) was sequenced within a study of blood T cell repertoires in COVID-19. Background on the study: PBMCs, B-cell-depleted T cells, or T cells were the source of the cDNA or gDNA that made up the material.

In the original analysis: Cell counts per sample came from amplifying reference gene primers. The data were produced by immunoSEQ multiplex PCR, yet TCRdb's version contains in-frame clones alone and is incomplete. V, J and clone size are those of that table, while D and trimming were read from the DNA. Of fewer than 200,000 clones listed, approximately 84% are singletons. Cohort placement rested on clinical history that participants reported themselves. All recovered Cohort 3 donors got two negative PCRs, got clearance, or saw symptom resolution. The V gene's germline CDR1 is LNHDA and CDR2 SQIVND (reference sequence). The CDR3 consists of 15 residues. V lost 5 bases to trimming and J lost 14 bases; unmatched junction nucleotides: 20.

This receptor was obtained from a man between 50 and 59 years old who had recovered from COVID-19. Sample: PBMCs or T cells enriched from blood (not recorded which). V and J are TRBV19 and TRBJ1-2; TRBD1 agrees at 7 bases. Here the CDR3 reads CASSFRDSEWLGWTF. The CDR3 DNA is TGTGCCAGTAGTTTCCGGGACAGCGAGTGGCTGGGGTGGACCTTC.